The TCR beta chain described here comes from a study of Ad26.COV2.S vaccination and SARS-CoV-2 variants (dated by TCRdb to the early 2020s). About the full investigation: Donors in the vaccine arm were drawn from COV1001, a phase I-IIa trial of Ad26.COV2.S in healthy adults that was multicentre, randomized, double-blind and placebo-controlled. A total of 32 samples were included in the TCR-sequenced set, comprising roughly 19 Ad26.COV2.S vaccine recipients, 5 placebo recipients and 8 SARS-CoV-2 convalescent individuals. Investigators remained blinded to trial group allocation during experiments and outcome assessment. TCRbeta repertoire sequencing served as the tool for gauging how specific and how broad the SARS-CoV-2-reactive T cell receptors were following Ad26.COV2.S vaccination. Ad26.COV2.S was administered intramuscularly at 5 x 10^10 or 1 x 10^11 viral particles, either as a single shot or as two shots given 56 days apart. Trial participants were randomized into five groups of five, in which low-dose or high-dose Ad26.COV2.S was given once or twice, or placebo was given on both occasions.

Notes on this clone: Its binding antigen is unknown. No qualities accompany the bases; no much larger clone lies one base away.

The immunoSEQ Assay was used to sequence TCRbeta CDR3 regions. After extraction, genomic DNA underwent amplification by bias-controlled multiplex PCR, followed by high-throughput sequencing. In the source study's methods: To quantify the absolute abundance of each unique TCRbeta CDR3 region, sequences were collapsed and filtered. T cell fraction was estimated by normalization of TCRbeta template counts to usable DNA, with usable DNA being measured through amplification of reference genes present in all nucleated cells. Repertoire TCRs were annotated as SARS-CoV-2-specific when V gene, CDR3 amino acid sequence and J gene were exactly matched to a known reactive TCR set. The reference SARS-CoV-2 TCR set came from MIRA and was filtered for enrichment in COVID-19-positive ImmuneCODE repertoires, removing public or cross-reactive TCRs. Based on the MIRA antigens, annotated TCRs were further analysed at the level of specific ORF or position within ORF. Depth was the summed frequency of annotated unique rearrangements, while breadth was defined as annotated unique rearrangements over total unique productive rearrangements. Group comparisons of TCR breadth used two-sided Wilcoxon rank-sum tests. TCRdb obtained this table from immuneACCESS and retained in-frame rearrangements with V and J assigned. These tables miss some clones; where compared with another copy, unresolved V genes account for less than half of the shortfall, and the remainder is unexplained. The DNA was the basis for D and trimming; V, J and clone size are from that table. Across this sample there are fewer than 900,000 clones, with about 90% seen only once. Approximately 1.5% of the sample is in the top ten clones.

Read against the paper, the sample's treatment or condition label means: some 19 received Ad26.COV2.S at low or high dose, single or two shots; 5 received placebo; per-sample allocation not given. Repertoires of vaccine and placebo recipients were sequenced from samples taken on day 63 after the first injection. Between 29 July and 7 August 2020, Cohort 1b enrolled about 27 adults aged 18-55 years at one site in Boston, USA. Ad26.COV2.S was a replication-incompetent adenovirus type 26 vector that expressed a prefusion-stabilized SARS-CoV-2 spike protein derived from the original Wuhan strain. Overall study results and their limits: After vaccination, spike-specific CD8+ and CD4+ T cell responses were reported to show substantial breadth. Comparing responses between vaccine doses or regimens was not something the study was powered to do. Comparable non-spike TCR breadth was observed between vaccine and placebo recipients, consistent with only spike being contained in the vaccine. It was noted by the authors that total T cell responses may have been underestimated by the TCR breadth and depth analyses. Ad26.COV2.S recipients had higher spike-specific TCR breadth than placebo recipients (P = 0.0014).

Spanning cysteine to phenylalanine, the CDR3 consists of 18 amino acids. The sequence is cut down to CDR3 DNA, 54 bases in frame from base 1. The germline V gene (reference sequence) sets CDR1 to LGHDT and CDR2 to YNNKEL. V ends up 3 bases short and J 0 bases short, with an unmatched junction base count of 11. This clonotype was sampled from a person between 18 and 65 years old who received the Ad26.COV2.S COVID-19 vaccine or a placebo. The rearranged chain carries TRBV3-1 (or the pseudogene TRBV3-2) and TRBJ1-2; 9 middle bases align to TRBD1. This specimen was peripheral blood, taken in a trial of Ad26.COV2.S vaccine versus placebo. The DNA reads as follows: TGTGCCAGCAGCCACCGAACAGGGGGCAACGTGGCTAACTATGGCTACACCTTC. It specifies CASSHRTGGNVANYGYTF.